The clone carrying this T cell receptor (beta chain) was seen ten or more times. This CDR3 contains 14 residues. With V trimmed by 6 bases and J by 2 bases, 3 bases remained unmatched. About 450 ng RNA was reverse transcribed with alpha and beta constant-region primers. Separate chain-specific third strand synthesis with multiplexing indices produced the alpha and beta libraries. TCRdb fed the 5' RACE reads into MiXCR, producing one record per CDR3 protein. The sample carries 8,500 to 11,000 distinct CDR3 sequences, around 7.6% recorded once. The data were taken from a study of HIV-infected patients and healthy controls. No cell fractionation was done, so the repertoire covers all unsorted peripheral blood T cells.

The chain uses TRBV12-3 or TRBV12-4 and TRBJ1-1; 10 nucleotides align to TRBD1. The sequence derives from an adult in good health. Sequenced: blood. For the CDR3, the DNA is TGTGCCAGCAGCCAGACAGGGGGCAACACTGAAGCTTTCTTT. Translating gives CASSQTGGNTEAFF.